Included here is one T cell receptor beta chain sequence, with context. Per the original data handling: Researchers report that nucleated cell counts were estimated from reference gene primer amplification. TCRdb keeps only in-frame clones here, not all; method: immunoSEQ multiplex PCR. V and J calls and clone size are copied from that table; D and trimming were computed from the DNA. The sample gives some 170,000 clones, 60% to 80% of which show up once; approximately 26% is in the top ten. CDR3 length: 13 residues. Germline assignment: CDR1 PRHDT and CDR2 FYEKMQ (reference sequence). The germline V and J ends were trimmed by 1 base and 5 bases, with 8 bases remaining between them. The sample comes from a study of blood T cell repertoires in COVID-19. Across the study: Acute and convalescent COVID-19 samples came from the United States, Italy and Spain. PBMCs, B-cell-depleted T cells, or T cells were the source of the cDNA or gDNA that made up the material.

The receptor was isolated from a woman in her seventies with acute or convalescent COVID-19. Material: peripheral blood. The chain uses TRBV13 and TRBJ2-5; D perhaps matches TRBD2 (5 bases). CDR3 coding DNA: TGTGCCAGCAGCTTAGTCGGGGTTGAGACCCAGTACTTC. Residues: CASSLVGVETQYF.